The clone carrying this T cell receptor (beta chain) turned up a few times. Its cognate antigen is unknown. This entry comes from a study of CD8+ T cells in alopecia areata. On the study more broadly: Scoring of treated patients' severity used the percentage of affected scalp area. Study-level findings and limits: Numerous clones, expanded in lesions, remained in scalp and blood during tofacitinib.

RNA was isolated and reverse transcribed to cDNA, the sequencing template. TCRdb keeps only in-frame clones here, not all; method: immunoSEQ multiplex PCR. Among roughly 180,000 clones listed, roughly 50% were seen once. J was trimmed by 8 bases and V by 3 bases; bases with no gene match: 4. Germline V gives CDR1 SQVTM, CDR2 ANQGSEA. This CDR3 spans 12 amino acids. Treatment: oral pan-JAK inhibitor, 5-10 mg twice daily. Obtained from alopecia areata patients were lesional scalp punch biopsies along with peripheral blood. Starting from PBMCs, sorting isolated CD4+ and CD8+ T cells. The specimen was CD8+ T cells sorted from blood, collected at week 24, from a patient treated with tofacitinib. The origin of this receptor is a human donor with alopecia areata. V and J are TRBV29-1 and TRBJ1-2; 9 bases are shared with TRBD1. CDR3 DNA sequence: TGCAGCGTTGAGGGGACAGGGTCCGGCTACACCTTC. It codes for CSVEGTGSGYTF. Based on the CDR3 plus reference TRBV29-1 and TRBJ1-2, the full variable domain is SAVISQKPSRDICQRGTSLTIQCQVDSQVTMMFWYRQQPGQSLTLIATANQGSEATYESGFVIDKFPISRPNLTFSTLTVSNMSPEDSSIYLCSVEGTGSGYTFGSGTRLTVV.